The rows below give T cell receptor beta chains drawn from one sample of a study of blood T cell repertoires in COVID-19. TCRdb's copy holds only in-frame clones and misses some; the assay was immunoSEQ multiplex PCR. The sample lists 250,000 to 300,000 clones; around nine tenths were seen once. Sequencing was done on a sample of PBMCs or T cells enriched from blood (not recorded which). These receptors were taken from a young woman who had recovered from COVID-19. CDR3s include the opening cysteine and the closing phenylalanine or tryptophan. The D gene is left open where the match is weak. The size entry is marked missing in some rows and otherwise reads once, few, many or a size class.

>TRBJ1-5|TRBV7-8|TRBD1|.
TGTGCCAGCAGCGCCCAGACAGGGATTAGCAATCAGCCCCAGCATTTT
CASSAQTGISNQPQHF
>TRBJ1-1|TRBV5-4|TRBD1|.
TGTGCCAGCAGCTTGGCAAACAGGGGGGCGAACACTGAAGCTTTCTTT
CASSLANRGANTEAFF
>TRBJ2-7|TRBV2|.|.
TGTGCCAGCAGTGACCCTGGACAGTTCTCCTACGAGCAGTACTTC
CASSDPGQFSYEQYF
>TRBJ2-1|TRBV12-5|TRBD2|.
TGTGCTAGTGGTTTGCATCTAGCGGGGTACAATGAGCAGTTCTTC
CASGLHLAGYNEQFF
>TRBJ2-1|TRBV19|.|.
TGTGCCACGAGACCGGGACTTGCTAACAATGAGCAGTTCTTC
CATRPGLANNEQFF
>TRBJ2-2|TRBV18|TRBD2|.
TGTGCCAGCTCACCAGGGACTAGCGGGGTCAGCGCCGGGGAGCTGTTTTTT
CASSPGTSGVSAGELFF
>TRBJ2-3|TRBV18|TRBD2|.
TGTGCCAGCTCACTAGGTAGCGGGGCTCACACAGATACGCAGTATTTT
CASSLGSGAHTDTQYF
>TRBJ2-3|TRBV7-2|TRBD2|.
TGTGCCAGCAGCTTCGGGACTATCCCCACAGATACGCAGTATTTT
CASSFGTIPTDTQYF
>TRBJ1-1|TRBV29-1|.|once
TGCAGCGTTGAAGATAAGGGAGGGGAAGCTTTCTTT
CSVEDKGGEAFF
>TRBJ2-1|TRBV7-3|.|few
TGTGCCAGCAGCTTTCGACAAAACAATGAGCAGTTCTTC
CASSFRQNNEQFF
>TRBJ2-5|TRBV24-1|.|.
TGTGCCACCAGTGATTTTCAACAGGACCAGCAAGAGACCCAGTACTTC
CATSDFQQDQQETQYF
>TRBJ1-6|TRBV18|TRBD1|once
TGTGCCAGCTCACGAGGACAGGGTGATTCACCCCTCCACTTT
CASSRGQGDSPLHF
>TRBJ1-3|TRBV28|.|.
TGTGCCAGCAGAGATTCAATTCGTAGCTCTGGAAACACCATATATTTT
CASRDSIRSSGNTIYF
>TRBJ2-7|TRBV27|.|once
TGTGCCAGCAGTAGATCCTTCGGCGGGTATAGCTCCTACGAGCAGTACTTC
CASSRSFGGYSSYEQYF
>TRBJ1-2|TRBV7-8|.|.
TGTGCCAGCAGCGCCCAGAGAGGGCAGGATGGCTACACCTTC
CASSAQRGQDGYTF
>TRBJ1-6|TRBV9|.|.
TGTGCCAGCAGCGTCCGGGAGCTTAATTCACCCCTCCACTTT
CASSVRELNSPLHF
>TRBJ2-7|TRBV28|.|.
TGTGCCAGCAGTTTAGGCAGGGGCTACTCCTACGAGCAGTACTTC
CASSLGRGYSYEQYF
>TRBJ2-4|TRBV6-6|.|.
TGTGCCAGCAGTTACTCGATAGCGGTAGAAAACATTCAGTACTTC
CASSYSIAVENIQYF
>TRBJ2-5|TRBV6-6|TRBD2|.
TGTGCCAGCAGCCTAAATGGCCCGGGGGGGAGCGAGACCCAGTACTTC
CASSLNGPGGSETQYF
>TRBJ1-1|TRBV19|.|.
TGTGCCAGTAGTATGCCCGCCGGAGCAATCACTGAAGCTTTCTTT
CASSMPAGAITEAFF
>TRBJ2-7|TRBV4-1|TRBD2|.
TGCGCCAGCAGCCAAGATCCGACTAGCAGATTCTACGAGCAGTACTTC
CASSQDPTSRFYEQYF
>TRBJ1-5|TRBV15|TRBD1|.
TGTGCCACTGTGCGGGACAGGGCAAATCAGCCCCAGCATTTT
CATVRDRANQPQHF
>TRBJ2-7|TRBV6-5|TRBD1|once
TGTGCCAGCAGTCAGCCGGGACAGGGTTCCGAGCAGTACTTC
CASSQPGQGSEQYF
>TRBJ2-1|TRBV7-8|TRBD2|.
TGTGCCAGCAGCTTAGCTAGCGGGAGGACCTACAATGAGCAGTTCTTC
CASSLASGRTYNEQFF
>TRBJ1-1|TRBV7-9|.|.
TGTGCCAGCAGCTTAGCGGTGGCGAACACTGAAGCTTTCTTT
CASSLAVANTEAFF
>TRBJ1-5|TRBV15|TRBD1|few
TGTGCCACCAGCAGAGATCAGTTGAGGGGGCCTAGCAATCAGCCCCAGCATTTT
CATSRDQLRGPSNQPQHF
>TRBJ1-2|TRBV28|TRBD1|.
TGTGCCAGCAGTTTCCCGAACAGGGGCGGAATCTATGGCTACACCTTC
CASSFPNRGGIYGYTF
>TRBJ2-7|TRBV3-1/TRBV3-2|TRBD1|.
TGTGCCAGCAGCCATGGGACAGCCTACGAGCAGTACTTC
CASSHGTAYEQYF
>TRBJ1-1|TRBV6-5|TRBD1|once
TGTGCCAGCAGTCCGTGGACAGGGCTGGCCACTGAAGCTTTCTTT
CASSPWTGLATEAFF
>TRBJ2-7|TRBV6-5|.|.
TGTGCCAGCAGCTCGGCAGCGGGCGAGCAGTACTTC
CASSSAAGEQYF
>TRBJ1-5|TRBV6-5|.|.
TGTGCCAGCAGTTATTGGGAGGGTGAGCCCCAGCATTTT
CASSYWEGEPQHF
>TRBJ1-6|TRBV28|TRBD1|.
TGTGCCCTCGGGACAGGGGGCTCCGCGATTAATTCACCCCTCCACTTT
CALGTGGSAINSPLHF
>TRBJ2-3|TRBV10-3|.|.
TGTGCCATCAGCGCCATGGAGGATACGCAGTATTTT
CAISAMEDTQYF
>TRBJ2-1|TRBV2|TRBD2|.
TGTGCCAGCAAAATCCGGGAGGCCGCCTACAATGAGCAGTTCTTC
CASKIREAAYNEQFF
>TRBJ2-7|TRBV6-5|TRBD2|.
TGTGCCAGCAGTTACTTCAGGGCTAGCGGGGAATACGAGCAGTACTTC
CASSYFRASGEYEQYF
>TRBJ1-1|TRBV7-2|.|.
TGTGCCAGCAGCATGACACTTCTGAACACTGAAGCTTTCTTT
CASSMTLLNTEAFF
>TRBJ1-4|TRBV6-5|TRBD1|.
TGTGCCAGCAGTTACTCCCGGACAGGGGTGGAAAAACTGTTTTTT
CASSYSRTGVEKLFF
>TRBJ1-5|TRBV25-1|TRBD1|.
TGTGCCAGCAGTGGGACAGGGACCTCCAATCAGCCCCAGCATTTT
CASSGTGTSNQPQHF
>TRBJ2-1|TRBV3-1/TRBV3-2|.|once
TGTGCCTTCCGGGAAAGGCAGTTCTTC
CAFRERQFF
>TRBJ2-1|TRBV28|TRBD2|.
TGTGCCAGCAGTTCCATACCTCTAGCGGGAGGAGCACGCTACAATGAGCAGTTCTTC
CASSSIPLAGGARYNEQFF
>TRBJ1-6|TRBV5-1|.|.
TGCGCCAGTTATGTCAGGGGCCTACCAATTTGGAATTCACCCCTCCACTTT
CASYVRGLPIWNSPLHF
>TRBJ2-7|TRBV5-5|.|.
TGTGCCAGCAGCCCGGGACACATACTCACCTACGAGCAGTACTTC
CASSPGHILTYEQYF
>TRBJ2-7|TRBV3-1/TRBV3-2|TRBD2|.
TGTGCCAGCAGCCATGGGGGGGGGAGATCCTACGAGCAGTACTTC
CASSHGGGRSYEQYF
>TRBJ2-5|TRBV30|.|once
TGTGCCTGGAGTGGGAGGGTCAGGGAGACCCAGTACTTC
CAWSGRVRETQYF
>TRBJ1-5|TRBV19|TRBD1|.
TGTGCCAGTAGTACCCTGGACAGGGTGAAGGGGCAGCCCCAGCATTTT
CASSTLDRVKGQPQHF
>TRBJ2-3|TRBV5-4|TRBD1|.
TGTGCCAGCAGCTTGGACAGGGGGCTCGAGGCTAGCGACACAGATACGCAGTATTTT
CASSLDRGLEASDTDTQYF
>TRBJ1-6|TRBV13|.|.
TGTGCCAGCAGCTTACGAGGGAGCTCCTATAATTCACCCCTCCACTTT
CASSLRGSSYNSPLHF
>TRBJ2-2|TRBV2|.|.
TGTGCCACCCGGGGAGGAACGAACACCGGGGAGCTGTTTTTT
CATRGGTNTGELFF
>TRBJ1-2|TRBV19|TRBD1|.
TGTGCCAGTAGTATCACCGGGACAGGGGATGGTGGCTACACCTTC
CASSITGTGDGGYTF